These 17 T cell receptor beta chains were sequenced from one sample in a study of T-cell reconstitution after alpha-beta-depleted transplantation in children. Unique molecular identifiers were built into the TCRbeta library. TCRdb called the PCR reads again in MiXCR, with one record for every CDR3 protein. The sample records about a million distinct CDR3 sequences, 25% to 30% being singletons. The sample consisted of PBMCs, mostly from graft donor cells, taken 360 days after TCRalphabeta/CD19-depleted stem cell transplant. The receptors were sampled from a boy under three years old who had a stem cell transplant for SCID, so the T cells may come from the graft donor.

The rearrangement joins TRBV2 to TRBJ2-7, with TRBD2 matching 8 bases. The CDR3 has 14 residues. Germline CDR1 is SNHLY and CDR2 is FYNNEI. The junction had 9 bases not matched to a gene; V was cut back by 7 bases and J by 4 bases. DNA for the CDR3: TGTGCCAGCACGATCCAGCGGGGGTTTTACGAGCAGTACTTC. Amino acids: CASTIQRGFYEQYF.

The V and J genes are TRBV4-3 and TRBJ2-5; D may be TRBD2 (5 bases). V lost 1 base and J lost 5, with 14 bases in between. The CDR3 totals 15 residues. CDR1 and CDR2 from the germline V gene are LGHNA and YSLEER. CDR3 nucleotides: TGCGCCAGCAGCCAAGGGACTGGGGAAGGGGAGACCCAGTACTTC. Protein product: CASSQGTGEGETQYF.

This clonotype turned up a few times. The chain joins TRBV4-1 to TRBJ1-6; D unresolved. There are 14 residues in the CDR3. V was clipped by 1 base and J by 6 bases, with 7 bases between them. Germline V gene lookup returns CDR1 MGHRA and CDR2 YSYEKL. CDR3 DNA sequence: TGCGCCAGCAGCCAAGTGGTCGTTAATTCACCCCTCCACTTT. This encodes CASSQVVVNSPLHF.

This clonotype has only a few counts. The chain couples TRBV10-3 to TRBJ2-5; D is possibly TRBD1 or TRBD2 (6 bases each). The germline CDR1 and CDR2 sequences are ENHRY and SYGVKD. The germline V and J ends were trimmed by 3 bases and 5 bases, with 10 bases remaining between them. The length of the CDR3 is 13 residues. CDR3 sequence: CAISEGGFETQYF. The CDR3 DNA is TGTGCCATCAGTGAAGGGGGGTTTGAGACCCAGTACTTC.

The chain uses TRBV7-2 and TRBJ1-2; D remains ambiguous. V dropped 4 bases and J dropped 5 bases, with 14 bases sitting between them. The CDR3 has 14 amino acids. Germline-derived CDR1 and CDR2 are SGHTA and FQGNSA. CDR3 region: CASSWKQSAYGYTF. The CDR3 DNA reads TGTGCCAGCAGCTGGAAACAGAGTGCTTATGGCTACACCTTC.

The V gene is TRBV6-2 or TRBV6-3, the J gene TRBJ2-5; D call uncertain. V lost 6 bases and J lost 2, with 10 bases in between. The V gene's germline CDR1 is MNHEY and CDR2 SVGEGT. CDR3 length: 13 residues. The DNA of the CDR3 is TGTGCCAGCAGCCGCCGGCCGCAAGAGACCCAGTACTTC. Translating it yields CASSRRPQETQYF.

This sequence joins TRBV4-2 and TRBJ1-1, with D perhaps TRBD1 (6 bases). Between the trimmed V and J ends, which lost 6 bases and 3 bases, there was a span of 20 bases. The germline V gene has CDR1 LGHNA and CDR2 YNFKEQ. This CDR3 is built from 16 residues. CDR3 protein: CASSPGRGGVDTEAFF. CDR3 nucleotide sequence: TGTGCCAGCAGTCCGGGCCGAGGGGGGGTGGACACTGAAGCTTTCTTT.

V gene TRBV7-2 combines with J gene TRBJ2-3; 11 bases are shared with TRBD2. The CDR3 runs 17 residues. Germline-derived CDR1 and CDR2 are SGHTA and FQGNSA. The junction had 7 bases not matched to a gene; V was cut back by 5 bases and J by 0 bases. This chain's CDR3 is CASSARGTSGSTDTQYF. The CDR3 DNA reads as TGTGCCAGCAGCGCACGAGGGACTAGCGGTAGCACAGATACGCAGTATTTT. Full variable domain (rest looked up from reference TRBV7-2 and TRBJ2-3): GAGVSQSPSNKVTEKGKDVELRCDPISGHTALYWYRQSLGQGLEFLIYFQGNSAPDKSGLPSDRFSAERTGGSVSTLTIQRTQQEDSAVYLCASSARGTSGSTDTQYFGPGTRLTVL.

V gene TRBV9 combines with J gene TRBJ2-4; D uncertain. Deletions cut 4 bases from V and 1 base from J, with 9 bases between. There are 14 residues in the CDR3. Germline loops: CDR1 SGDLS, CDR2 YYNGEE. The CDR3 DNA reads TGTGCCAGCAGCCCCGGTGCTGCCAAAAACATTCAGTACTTC. As protein: CASSPGAAKNIQYF.

The chain links TRBV6-5 to TRBJ2-3, with a possible D match to TRBD2 (6 bases). The length of the CDR3 is 14 residues. Trimming shortened V by 8 bases and J by 4 bases, and 16 bases separated the two germline ends. Germline V gene data show CDR1 as MNHEY and CDR2 as SVGAGI. The CDR3, as DNA: TGTGCCAGCCACGTCGTCGGGAGACCAGATACGCAGTATTTT. Protein: CASHVVGRPDTQYF.

The chain joins TRBV28 to TRBJ2-1, with 8 bases matching TRBD1. The CDR3 has 16 residues. V was clipped by 4 bases and J by 2 bases; unmatched bases: 7. The V gene's germline CDR1 is MDHEN and CDR2 SYDVKM. The CDR3 coding sequence is TGTGCCAGCAGTTGGAGGACAGGGAAAGCCTACAATGAGCAGTTCTTC. Translating gives CASSWRTGKAYNEQFF.

This chain uses TRBV11-1 with TRBJ1-1; TRBD1 matches 7 bases. The junction had 15 bases not matched to a gene; V was cut back by 5 bases and J by 0 bases. The CDR3 extends over 18 amino acids. Germline V gene lookup returns CDR1 SGHAT and CDR2 FQDESV (reference sequence). CDR3 in DNA: TGTGCCAGCAGCCCGCGGACATCACCGGGACAGATGAACACTGAAGCTTTCTTT. Translated: CASSPRTSPGQMNTEAFF.

The chain carries TRBV2 and TRBJ2-1; 8 bases agree with TRBD1. The CDR3 spans 14 residues. The V and J ends lost 7 bases and 6 bases, in that order; junction bases with no gene match: 8. Germline V gene data show CDR1 as SNHLY and CDR2 as FYNNEI. The CDR3 sequence: CASNPGTGVNEQFF. For the CDR3, the DNA is TGTGCCAGCAACCCCGGGACAGGAGTCAATGAGCAGTTCTTC.

This clonotype was detected a few times. The rearrangement links TRBV5-1 to TRBJ2-3; D remains ambiguous. V dropped 5 bases and J dropped 2 bases, with 12 bases sitting between them. The CDR3 runs to 14 residues. The germline V gene encodes CDR1 SGHRS and CDR2 YFSETQ. Written as DNA, the CDR3 is TGCGCCAGCAGTTACCAGGAGCTCACAGATACGCAGTATTTT. Its protein is CASSYQELTDTQYF.

The V call is TRBV12-3 or TRBV12-4, the J call TRBJ2-7; D gene uncertain. V was cut by 8 bases and J by 2 bases, with 16 bases left in between. This CDR3 has 14 residues. CDR3 in DNA: TGTGCCAGCTCTAACAGAGGTCTAACCTACGAGCAGTACTTC. It specifies CASSNRGLTYEQYF.

In its sample, this clonotype was seen a few times. V and J are TRBV20-1 and TRBJ2-5, with D perhaps matching TRBD2 (6 bases). Germline loops: CDR1 DFQATT, CDR2 SNEGSKA (reference sequence). V shed 5 bases and J shed 2 bases, with 18 bases lying between them. The CDR3 runs to 15 residues. The CDR3 region has the DNA TGCAGTGCTGGCCCGGGGGTCGGGAATCAAGAGACCCAGTACTTC. Protein sequence: CSAGPGVGNQETQYF.

The table lists this clonotype with a few counts. V usage is TRBV19 and J usage is TRBJ1-5; D is perhaps TRBD1 (5 bases). Trimming took off 7 bases at V and 7 bases at J, with 20 bases between the two ends. CDR3 size: 15 residues. CDR1 and CDR2 (germline): LNHDA, SQIVND (reference sequence). CDR3 amino acids: CASTRGDSTGQPQHF. In DNA form, the CDR3 reads TGTGCCAGTACCCGAGGAGACAGTACCGGCCAGCCCCAGCATTTT.